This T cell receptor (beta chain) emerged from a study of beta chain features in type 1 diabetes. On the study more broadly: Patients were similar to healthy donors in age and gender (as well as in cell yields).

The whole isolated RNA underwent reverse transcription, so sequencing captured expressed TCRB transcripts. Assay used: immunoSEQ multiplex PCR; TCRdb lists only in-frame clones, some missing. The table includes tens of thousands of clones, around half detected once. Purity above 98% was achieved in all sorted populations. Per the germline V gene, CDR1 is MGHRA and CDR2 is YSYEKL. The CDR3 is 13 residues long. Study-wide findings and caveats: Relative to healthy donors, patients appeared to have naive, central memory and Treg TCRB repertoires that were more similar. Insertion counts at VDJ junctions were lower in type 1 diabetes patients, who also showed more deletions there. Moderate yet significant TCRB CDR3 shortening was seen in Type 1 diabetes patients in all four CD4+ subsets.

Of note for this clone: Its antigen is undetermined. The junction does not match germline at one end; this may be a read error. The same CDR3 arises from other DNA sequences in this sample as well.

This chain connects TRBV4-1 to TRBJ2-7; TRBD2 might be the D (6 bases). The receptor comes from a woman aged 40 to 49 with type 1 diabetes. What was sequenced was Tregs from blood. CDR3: CASSPGTSDEQYF. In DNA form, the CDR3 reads TGTGCCAGCAGCCCCGGGACTTCGGATGAGCAGTACTTC.